The subject of this entry is one T cell receptor (beta chain). This entry belongs to a study of Graves' ophthalmopathy and Graves' hyperthyroidism. Amplifying from RNA transcripts, the study obtained TCR beta CDR3 regions. Second-round multiplex PCR came after a first-round RT-PCR that employed HTBI primers. Using its own MiXCR run on the multiplex PCR reads, TCRdb lists one record per CDR3 protein. In the table there are around 1,200,000 distinct CDR3 sequences, less than 45% of which are singletons. The sequencing sample was made of peripheral blood or thyroid tissue (not recorded which). The sequence was collected from an adult man with Graves' hyperthyroidism.

Here the CDR3 DNA reads TGTGCCAGCAGTCTCGGACCGACGATGCAGCCCCAGCATTTT. Translation gives CASSLGPTMQPQHF. The V and J genes are TRBV28 and TRBJ1-5; D remains ambiguous. The CDR3 is 14 residues long. CDR1 is MDHEN, CDR2 SYDVKM, per germline. Trimming took 5 bases from V and 7 from J, leaving 15 bases between them.